Each of the 7 T cell receptor beta chains below was sequenced from the same sample in a study of T cell responses to AZD1222 COVID-19 vaccine. Clones were sequenced by immunoSEQ multiplex PCR, and TCRdb holds only the in-frame ones, with some missing. Of some 110,000 clones listed, around 89% were seen once; the top ten hold less than 4%. The sequenced sample was peripheral blood, obtained 28 days after the second AZD1222 dose. Receptors were obtained from an adult who received the AZD1222 COVID-19 vaccine.

The chain is built from TRBV30 and TRBJ2-3; possibly TRBD1 or TRBD2 for D (5 bases each). The CDR3 spans 14 residues. Germline lookup yields CDR1 GTSNPN and CDR2 SVGIG (reference sequence). The V gene lost 0 bases and the J gene lost 6 bases, with 13 bases spanning the gap. CDR3 region: CAWSVRTWGDTQYF. The DNA of the CDR3 is TGTGCCTGGAGTGTACGGACTTGGGGGGATACGCAGTATTTT.

The chain uses TRBV2 and TRBJ2-5, with 8 bases aligning to TRBD1. The CDR3 covers 13 residues. The V gene end was trimmed by 5 bases and the J gene end by 4 bases; junction bases not matched to a gene: 3. The V gene's germline CDR1 is SNHLY and CDR2 FYNNEI. CDR3 sequence: CASSPGTGETQYF. The CDR3 bases are TGTGCCAGCAGTCCCGGGACAGGAGAGACCCAGTACTTC.

The rearrangement uses TRBV4-2 and TRBJ2-1, with D maybe TRBD2 (7 bases). The V gene lost 8 bases and the J gene lost 2 bases, with 16 bases spanning the gap. The CDR3 runs to 15 residues. Germline V gene sequence: CDR1 LGHNA, CDR2 YNFKEQ. CDR3 amino acids: CASREGGSPYNEQFF. DNA of the CDR3: TGTGCCAGCCGAGAGGGGGGGAGTCCCTACAATGAGCAGTTCTTC.

The chain couples TRBV7-9 to TRBJ2-7; D possibly corresponds to TRBD2 (5 bases). This CDR3 spans 13 amino acids. Germline V gene data show CDR1 as SEHNR and CDR2 as FQNEAQ (reference sequence). V gave up 8 bases and J gave up 3 bases, with 14 bases separating them. CDR3 nucleotide sequence: TGTGCCAGCCTGACTACTACGAGCTACGAGCAGTACTTC. It is translated as CASLTTTSYEQYF.

The genes are TRBV7-3 and TRBJ2-1, with D unresolved. Germline V lookup: CDR1 SGHTA, CDR2 FQGTGA. The CDR3 spans 13 residues. The V end was cut by 1 base, the J end by 9 bases, with 10 bases between. The DNA for the CDR3 is TGTGCCAGCAGCTTAATGGCACAGAGTGAGCAGTTCTTC. This gives the protein CASSLMAQSEQFF.

The CDR3 loop is CASSPTTGVNSPLHF. CDR3 bases: TGTGCCAGCAGCCCCACCACAGGGGTGAATTCACCCCTCCACTTT. The chain combines TRBV5-4 with TRBJ1-6; 7 nucleotides agree with TRBD1. Germline CDR1 reads SGHNT; CDR2 reads YYREEE (reference sequence). This CDR3 is built from 15 residues. Unmatched junction bases numbered 8, after V lost 4 bases and J lost 7 bases.

V gene TRBV3-1 (or the pseudogene TRBV3-2) combines with J gene TRBJ1-5, with unresolved D. This CDR3 has 13 amino acids. Trimming took 4 bases from V and 3 from J, leaving 7 bases between them. CDR1 LGHDT and CDR2 YNNKEL come from the germline V gene (reference sequence). For the CDR3, the DNA is TGTGCCAGCAGCCGCCTCAACAATCAGCCCCAGCATTTT. This encodes CASSRLNNQPQHF.